One sample yielded the 16 T cell receptor beta chains listed below, sequenced in a study of OX40 agonist ivuxolimab in advanced cancers. The library was generated by the immunoSEQ multiplex PCR assay. TCRdb carries this immuneACCESS record with in-frame sequences only. Its versions omit some clonotypes, under half of them owing to an unresolved V gene in the studies checked, with the rest unexplained. The sample has tens of thousands of clones on record, 91% of them singletons. The ten biggest clones cover roughly 13% of the sample. The material was CD4+ or CD8+ T cells sorted from blood, obtained in a trial of the OX40 agonist ivuxolimab. The receptors derive from an adult with an advanced solid tumor such as melanoma, head and neck, liver or kidney cancer.

The sample holds one count of this clone. The rearrangement joins TRBV7-5 to TRBJ1-2. TRBV7-5 is shown as a pseudogene. The CDR3 length is 13 residues. The CDR3 region is CASSLGEDYGYTF. The CDR3, as DNA: TGTGCCAGCAGCTTAGGGGAGGACTATGGCTACACCTTC.

CDR3 sequence reads: CASSHPGPRGELFF. The CDR3 coding sequence is TGCGCCAGCAGTCACCCGGGACCCCGTGGGGAGCTGTTTTTT. The chain recombines TRBV23-1 with TRBJ2-2; possibly TRBD1 or TRBD2 for D (5 bases each). TRBV23-1 is reported as an ORF; its role is uncertain. This CDR3 has 14 residues. V dropped 3 bases and J dropped 8 bases, with 13 bases sitting between them.

V usage is TRBV7-2 and J usage is TRBJ2-7; 13 nucleotides agree with TRBD2. The CDR3 covers 16 residues. V was clipped by 5 bases and J by 0 bases; unmatched bases: 4. Germline V gene lookup returns CDR1 SGHTA and CDR2 FQGNSA. The CDR3 region is CASSRGTSGISYEQYF. In nucleotides, the CDR3 is TGTGCCAGCAGCCGAGGGACTAGCGGGATCTCCTACGAGCAGTACTTC.

This chain uses TRBV5-1 with TRBJ1-2; a weak D match, TRBD1 (6 bases). CDR3 length equals 14 residues. Trimming took 0 bases from V and 6 from J, leaving 12 bases between them. Germline V gene lookup returns CDR1 SGHRS and CDR2 YFSETQ. The CDR3 DNA sequence: TGCGCCAGCAGCTTGGAGGGGGTGTCGGATGGCTACACCTTC. Amino acid sequence: CASSLEGVSDGYTF.

This chain uses TRBV5-1 with TRBJ2-2; D possibly uses TRBD1 or TRBD2 (5 bases each). Germline lookup yields CDR1 SGHRS and CDR2 YFSETQ. The CDR3 totals 16 residues. With 3 bases removed from V and 0 bases from J, the gap between germline ends came to 12 bases. CDR3 region: CASSSRRDPNTGELFF. The CDR3 DNA follows: TGCGCCAGCAGCTCCCGACGGGACCCGAACACCGGGGAGCTGTTTTTT.

The V and J genes are TRBV18 and TRBJ2-1; 14 bases map to TRBD2. This CDR3 has 17 residues. The germline CDR1 and CDR2 sequences are KGHSH and LQKENI. Trimming cost V 6 bases and J 6 bases; bases outside gene matches: 10. The chain's CDR3 is CASSRQAGTSGGNEQFF. CDR3 in DNA: TGTGCCAGCTCTCGACAAGCCGGGACTAGCGGGGGCAATGAGCAGTTCTTC.

The rearrangement joins TRBV7-3 to TRBJ2-5; the D gene is possibly TRBD1 (5 bases). Germline V gene data show CDR1 as SGHTA and CDR2 as FQGTGA. CDR3 length: 13 residues. V was clipped by 1 base and J by 5 bases, with 8 bases between them. This CDR3 reads CASSLRQSETQYF. CDR3 coding DNA: TGTGCCAGCAGCTTAAGACAGAGCGAGACCCAGTACTTC.

The genes are TRBV5-1 and TRBJ2-1, with D possibly being TRBD2 (6 bases). CDR1 is SGHRS, CDR2 YFSETQ, per germline. The CDR3 contains 14 residues. The V and J ends lost 0 bases and 9 bases respectively, with 13 bases between them. The CDR3 coding sequence is TGCGCCAGCAGCTTGGCCGCGGGACTGGTTGAGCAGTTCTTC. This sequence encodes CASSLAAGLVEQFF.

The chain has TRBV10-3 and TRBJ2-1; 10 bases agree with TRBD2. From germline, CDR1 is ENHRY and CDR2 SYGVKD. The CDR3 has 19 amino acids. J lost 0 bases, V lost 6 bases, and 14 bases had no gene match. CDR3 nucleotides: TGTGCCATCAGATCTCCCGGACTAGCGGTTTGCAACTCCTACAATGAGCAGTTCTTC. Encoded protein: CAIRSPGLAVCNSYNEQFF.

The rearrangement uses TRBV6-5 and TRBJ2-2, with 7 bases lining up with TRBD2. The V and J ends lost 2 bases and 3 bases, in that order; junction bases with no gene match: 6. Germline loops: CDR1 MNHEY, CDR2 SVGAGI. This CDR3 is built from 16 residues. The chain's CDR3 is CASSYQGRAHTGELFF. The CDR3 nucleotides read TGTGCCAGCAGTTACCAAGGGAGGGCCCACACCGGGGAGCTGTTTTTT.

The rearrangement uses TRBV5-6 and TRBJ2-5; D uncertain. CDR1 SGHDT and CDR2 YYEEEE come from the germline V gene. The CDR3 has 12 amino acids. The ends were cut back, 1 base at V and 5 bases at J, with 6 bases in the middle. CDR3 nucleotide sequence: TGTGCCAGCAGCTTGTTTAGGGAGACCCAGTACTTC. It encodes CASSLFRETQYF. Full variable domain (outside the CDR3, taken from reference TRBV5-6 and TRBJ2-5): DAGVTQSPTHLIKTRGQQVTLRCSPKSGHDTVSWYQQALGQGPQFIFQYYEEEERQRGNFPDRFSGHQFPNYSSELNVNALLLGDSALYLCASSLFRETQYFGPGTRLLVL.

The chain couples TRBV7-9 to TRBJ1-6, with D maybe TRBD1 (5 bases). Germline CDR1 SEHNR, CDR2 FQNEAQ (reference sequence). The CDR3 runs to 15 residues. The V and J ends lost 5 bases and 14 bases respectively, with 22 bases between them. The CDR3 DNA is TGTGCCAGCAGCCCCCCCGGTTCCTGGGGCGGATCCCTCCACTTT. Amino acids: CASSPPGSWGGSLHF.

CDR3 DNA sequence: TGTGCCAGCAGTGTGAACAGGGGCCTTGGGAATCAGCCCCAGCATTTT. Its translation: CASSVNRGLGNQPQHF. The chain links TRBV28 to TRBJ1-5; 7 nucleotides match TRBD1. The CDR3 contains 16 residues. Germline lookup yields CDR1 MDHEN and CDR2 SYDVKM. V trimming: 5 bases; J trimming: 4 bases; junction bases outside the gene matches: 11.

This chain joins TRBV27 and TRBJ1-2; D call uncertain. Germline assignment: CDR1 MNHEY and CDR2 SMNVEV (reference sequence). The CDR3 extends over 12 amino acids. Trimming removed 5 bases from V and 8 bases from J, with 12 bases in between. CDR3 in DNA: TGTGCCAGCAGTACGAGCATTGGGGGCTACACCTTC. Its translation: CASSTSIGGYTF.

This clone was seen a single time. The V and J genes are TRBV7-3 and TRBJ2-2; weak D call: TRBD2 (6 bases). Trimming pared 5 bases from V and 1 base from J, leaving 17 bases between. The germline V gene encodes CDR1 SGHTA and CDR2 FQGTGA. The CDR3 has 17 residues. Here the CDR3 reads CASSPPGGGENTGELFF. Here the CDR3 DNA reads TGTGCCAGCAGCCCACCCGGTGGCGGGGAGAACACCGGGGAGCTGTTTTTT.

This chain joins TRBV27 and TRBJ2-1; 10 nucleotides align to TRBD2. The trim removed 3 bases at V and 2 bases at J, leaving 7 bases unmatched. The CDR3 contains 17 residues. Germline loops: CDR1 MNHEY, CDR2 SMNVEV (reference sequence). The CDR3 sequence is CASSFLSGRGPYNEQFF. The CDR3, as DNA: TGTGCCAGCAGTTTCCTCAGCGGGAGGGGCCCCTACAATGAGCAGTTCTTC.